The following is a T cell receptor beta chain sequence with its context. This specimen comes from a study of somatic mutations in cytotoxic T cells in rheumatoid arthritis. The V end was cut by 6 bases, the J end by 5 bases, with 13 bases between. The germline V gene encodes CDR1 MNHEY and CDR2 SMNVEV (reference sequence). The CDR3 contains 14 residues. Clones were read by immunoSEQ multiplex PCR, and TCRdb kept only the in-frame ones, dropping some. The data show 15,000 to 20,000 clones, 60% to 85% seen once. The V and J genes are TRBV27 and TRBJ1-4; perhaps TRBD1 as D (6 bases). The sequenced material came from CD8+ T cells sorted from blood. The origin of this receptor is an adult with rheumatoid arthritis. CDR3 bases: TGTGCCAGCAGCCGAGGGGGGAGGAATGAAAAACTGTTTTTT. Its protein is CASSRGGRNEKLFF.